The 26 T cell receptor beta chains in this list originate from one sample, sequenced in a study of blood T cell repertoires in COVID-19. Assay used: immunoSEQ multiplex PCR; TCRdb lists only in-frame clones, some missing. Here the sample spans 250,000 to 350,000 clones, more than 85% being singletons. Sample: PBMCs or T cells enriched from blood (not recorded which). Source of these receptors: a woman in her twenties or thirties who had recovered from COVID-19.

The chain couples TRBV3-1 (or the pseudogene TRBV3-2) to TRBJ1-5; D is unclear. Germline V gene data show CDR1 as LGHDT and CDR2 as YNNKEL (reference sequence). The CDR3 runs to 14 residues. Trimming cost V 5 bases and J 1 base, with 9 bases left between them. Written as DNA, the CDR3 is TGTGCCAGCAGCGGTGGAGGGAGCAATCAGCCCCAGCATTTT. It yields the protein CASSGGGSNQPQHF.

This clone is a singleton in its sample. The chain uses TRBV7-3 and TRBJ2-2, with a possible D match to TRBD2 (6 bases). Trimming stripped 4 bases from V and 4 bases from J, with 13 bases between. CDR3 length: 15 amino acids. Germline-derived CDR1 and CDR2 are SGHTA and FQGTGA. The CDR3 loop reads CASSSKGTATGELFF. In nucleotides, the CDR3 is TGTGCCAGCAGCTCAAAAGGGACTGCCACCGGGGAGCTGTTTTTT. Filled out from reference TRBV7-3 and TRBJ2-2, the complete variable domain reads GAGVSQTPSNKVTEKGKYVELRCDPISGHTALYWYRQSLGQGPEFLIYFQGTGAADDSGLPNDRFFAVRPEGSVSTLKIQRTERGDSAVYLCASSSKGTATGELFFGEGSRLTVL.

This clone showed up just once. V and J are TRBV11-2 and TRBJ2-7; 12 bases are a match to TRBD2. This CDR3 contains 18 residues. J gave up 0 bases and V 4 bases, and 10 bases lay outside the gene matches. Germline-derived CDR1 and CDR2 are SGHAT and FQNNGV. Written as DNA, the CDR3 is TGTGCCAGCAGCTCCCACTCTAGCGGGGGGGCGGGCTCCTACGAGCAGTACTTC. Translating gives CASSSHSSGGAGSYEQYF.

This sequence joins TRBV7-9 and TRBJ2-1; no definite D call. Trimming removed 4 bases from V and 7 bases from J, with 17 bases in between. In germline, CDR1 is SEHNR, CDR2 FQNEAQ (reference sequence). This CDR3 is 15 amino acids long. CDR3 DNA sequence: TGTGCCAGCAGCTCCACCGCCTCCCCGACTAATGAGCAGTTCTTC. Encoded protein: CASSSTASPTNEQFF.

J is TRBJ1-2 and V is TRBV5-4; D may be TRBD1 (5 bases). CDR3 length: 12 amino acids. Germline CDR1 SGHNT, CDR2 YYREEE (reference sequence). Trimming pared 4 bases from V and 6 bases from J, leaving 10 bases between. The chain's CDR3 is CASSQSRDGYTF. The CDR3 nucleotides are TGTGCCAGCAGCCAATCCAGGGATGGCTACACCTTC.

V usage is TRBV11-2 and J usage is TRBJ2-7; 7 bases are shared with TRBD1. V was pared by 3 bases and J by 0 bases, with 5 bases of the junction left unmatched. Looked up from germline, CDR1 is SGHAT and CDR2 is FQNNGV. The CDR3 has 15 residues. As DNA, the CDR3 is TGTGCCAGCAGCTTGGGGCCAGGGGGCTCCTACGAGCAGTACTTC. This translates into CASSLGPGGSYEQYF. The full variable domain, with the rest looked up from reference TRBV11-2 and TRBJ2-7, is EAGVAQSPRYKIIEKRQSVAFWCNPISGHATLYWYQQILGQGPKLLIQFQNNGVVDDSQLPKDRFSAERLKGVDSTLKIQPAKLEDSAVYLCASSLGPGGSYEQYFGPGTRLTVT.

The chain links TRBV18 to TRBJ1-1; no reliable D call. The CDR3 consists of 16 residues. V shed 2 bases and J shed 2 bases, with 15 bases lying between them. CDR1 KGHSH and CDR2 LQKENI come from the germline V gene. Here the CDR3 DNA reads TGTGCCAGCTCACCATCGTCATTATCGGGAAACACTGAAGCTTTCTTT. Protein sequence: CASSPSSLSGNTEAFF.

The chain carries TRBV7-6 and TRBJ2-5; 7 positions match TRBD2. V was pared by 2 bases and J by 5 bases, with 14 bases of the junction left unmatched. CDR1 and CDR2 (germline): SGHVS, FNYEAQ. This CDR3 has 17 amino acids. CDR3 coding DNA: TGTGCCAGCAGCTTACATGTAGAGCGGGGCCGTGGGGAGACCCAGTACTTC. Its translation is CASSLHVERGRGETQYF.

The chain uses TRBV27 and TRBJ1-2; D gene ambiguous. Trimming cost V 6 bases and J 0 bases, with 8 bases left between them. The germline CDR1 and CDR2 sequences are MNHEY and SMNVEV (reference sequence). This CDR3 is 13 amino acids long. DNA for the CDR3: TGTGCCAGCAGCCCCACAGCTAACTATGGCTACACCTTC. It translates to CASSPTANYGYTF.

This clone was found once. J is TRBJ2-7 and V is TRBV11-3, with 11 bases fitting TRBD1. The CDR3 spans 16 residues. Unmatched junction bases numbered 8, after V lost 4 bases and J lost 3 bases. In germline, CDR1 is SGHNT, CDR2 YENEEA. CDR3: CASSSGDRGARYEQYF. The CDR3 bases are TGTGCCAGCAGCTCCGGGGACAGGGGGGCACGCTACGAGCAGTACTTC.

The V call is TRBV7-9, the J call TRBJ2-1, with 10 bases aligning to TRBD2. Trimming at V came to 5 bases and at J to 0 bases, leaving 13 bases not matched to a gene. The germline V gene has CDR1 SEHNR and CDR2 FQNEAQ (reference sequence). CDR3 length equals 19 residues. The CDR3 is CASSQILAGKGSSYNEQFF. DNA for the CDR3: TGTGCCAGCAGCCAAATACTAGCGGGGAAGGGGAGCTCCTACAATGAGCAGTTCTTC.

This chain uses TRBV28 with TRBJ2-7; 8 nucleotides agree with TRBD1. J lost 2 bases, V lost 6 bases, and 3 bases had no gene match. The CDR3 totals 13 residues. Germline V gene data show CDR1 as MDHEN and CDR2 as SYDVKM. CDR3 loop: CASRMGQAYEQYF. CDR3 DNA: TGTGCCAGCAGAATGGGACAGGCCTACGAGCAGTACTTC.

The J gene is TRBJ1-2, the V gene TRBV6-5; D is possibly TRBD1 (5 bases). Germline CDR1 MNHEY, CDR2 SVGAGI. Trimming left V 4 bases short and J 2 bases short, with 14 bases between. The CDR3 sequence is 15 residues long. This CDR3 is CASSLNRGGNYGYTF. As DNA, the CDR3 is TGTGCCAGCAGTTTAAATCGGGGGGGAAACTATGGCTACACCTTC.

The V call is TRBV4-1, the J call TRBJ2-7, with TRBD1 as a possible D gene (6 bases). The CDR3 is 15 amino acids. The germline V and J ends were trimmed by 4 bases and 2 bases, with 15 bases remaining between them. Per germline, CDR1 MGHRA and CDR2 YSYEKL. The CDR3 region has the DNA TGCGCCAGCAGCCCCCAGCAGGGGCCCACCTACGAGCAGTACTTC. Its protein is CASSPQQGPTYEQYF.

V is TRBV5-4 and J is TRBJ1-3, with 7 bases aligning to TRBD1. The CDR3 is made up of 17 amino acids. The J segment lost 0 bases and the V segment lost 2 bases, leaving 8 bases of the junction unmatched. Germline V CDR1 and CDR2: SGHNT, YYREEE (reference sequence). CDR3 amino acids: CASSFQTGQYSGNTIYF. The CDR3 DNA is TGTGCCAGCAGCTTTCAAACGGGACAGTACTCTGGAAACACCATATATTTT.

V and J are TRBV6-5 and TRBJ1-2, with a weak D call TRBD1 (6 bases). The CDR3 runs to 13 residues. V was cut by 5 bases and J by 5 bases, with 12 bases left in between. CDR1 is MNHEY and CDR2 is SVGAGI in the germline V gene. The CDR3 region is CASSLDRRYGYTF. The CDR3 coding sequence is TGTGCCAGCAGTCTCGACAGGCGGTATGGCTACACCTTC.

The chain couples TRBV2 to TRBJ2-2; 10 bases are a match to TRBD2. Per germline, CDR1 SNHLY and CDR2 FYNNEI. The V gene end was trimmed by 7 bases and the J gene end by 4 bases; junction bases not matched to a gene: 3. This CDR3 spans 14 amino acids. CDR3 bases: TGTGCCAGCAAAGCGGGAGGGGGCACCGGGGAGCTGTTTTTT. It is translated as CASKAGGGTGELFF.

V and J are TRBV6-6 and TRBJ2-2; TRBD2 aligns across 7 bases. J gave up 2 bases and V 2 bases, and 2 bases lay outside the gene matches. The CDR3 loop spans 15 amino acids. Germline lookup yields CDR1 MNHNY and CDR2 SVGAGI (reference sequence). CDR3 bases: TGTGCCAGCAGTTACCGGGGGGACAACACCGGGGAGCTGTTTTTT. Protein sequence: CASSYRGDNTGELFF.

This rearrangement joins TRBV5-4 to TRBJ2-5; 8 bases are a match to TRBD1. Germline loops: CDR1 SGHNT, CDR2 YYREEE (reference sequence). V lost 4 bases and J lost 4; bases outside the gene matches: 9. The CDR3 runs to 15 residues. The CDR3 sequence: CASSGGQGTGETQYF. CDR3 in DNA: TGTGCCAGCAGCGGAGGACAGGGCACAGGAGAGACCCAGTACTTC.

The genes are TRBV19 and TRBJ1-5; tentatively, D is TRBD1 (6 bases). CDR1 and CDR2 from the germline V gene are LNHDA and SQIVND (reference sequence). CDR3 length equals 17 residues. V was shortened by 5 bases and J by 3 bases, with 20 bases between the two germline ends. CDR3 sequence: CASSPPRWGGINQPQHF. Here the CDR3 DNA reads TGTGCCAGTAGTCCCCCGAGGTGGGGGGGCATCAATCAGCCCCAGCATTTT.

The gene calls are TRBV10-3 and TRBJ2-7; 11 positions agree with TRBD2. Germline CDR1 reads ENHRY; CDR2 reads SYGVKD. Trimming took 5 bases from V and 5 from J; bases not matched to a gene: 5. This CDR3 contains 14 residues. The DNA for the CDR3 is TGTGCCATCAGTCATAGCGGGAGGGTGGACGAGCAGTACTTC. It translates to CAISHSGRVDEQYF.

The chain carries TRBV6-2 or TRBV6-3 and TRBJ2-1; 10 nucleotides agree with TRBD2. V dropped 6 bases and J dropped 10; count of bases not matched to a gene: 15. This CDR3 is built from 16 residues. Germline-derived CDR1 and CDR2 are MNHEY and SVGEGT. CDR3: CASSLGVAGGRQEQFF. The CDR3 bases are TGTGCCAGCAGCTTAGGAGTAGCGGGGGGAAGGCAGGAGCAGTTCTTC.

In nucleotides, the CDR3 is TGTGCCAGCAGTCCCAGTCAGGGACAGGGCTCTTATAGCAATCAGCCCCAGCATTTT. As protein: CASSPSQGQGSYSNQPQHF. This chain uses TRBV27 with TRBJ1-5, with 9 bases fitting TRBD1. From germline, CDR1 is MNHEY and CDR2 SMNVEV (reference sequence). Germline trimming cut 5 bases from V and 0 bases from J; bases unmatched to any gene: 14. CDR3 length equals 19 residues.

The chain recombines TRBV5-1 with TRBJ2-1; TRBD2 agrees at 7 bases. CDR1 and CDR2 (germline): SGHRS, YFSETQ. This CDR3 is built from 14 residues. V lost 4 bases to trimming and J lost 9 bases; unmatched junction nucleotides: 10. CDR3 bases: TGCGCCAGCAGCGCAGGCTGGCGGGAGAGTGAGCAGTTCTTC. Encoded protein: CASSAGWRESEQFF. Together with reference TRBV5-1 and TRBJ2-1, the CDR3 gives the full variable domain: KAGVTQTPRYLIKTRGQQVTLSCSPISGHRSVSWYQQTPGQGLQFLFEYFSETQRNKGNFPGRFSGRQFSNSRSEMNVSTLELGDSALYLCASSAGWRESEQFFGPGTRLTVL.

J is TRBJ2-1 and V is TRBV7-2; TRBD2 aligns across 8 bases. The CDR3 totals 14 residues. The germline V gene encodes CDR1 SGHTA and CDR2 FQGNSA. Trimming at V came to 5 bases and at J to 5 bases, leaving 5 bases not matched to a gene. The CDR3 DNA reads TGTGCCAGCAGCGCGACTAGCGCTAACAATGAGCAGTTCTTC. Translating it yields CASSATSANNEQFF.

The chain joins TRBV19 to TRBJ2-7; 7 nucleotides agree with TRBD1. This CDR3 has 16 residues. V shed 3 bases and J 4 bases; nucleotides not matched to a gene: 12. CDR1 and CDR2 (germline): LNHDA, SQIVND (reference sequence). The CDR3 region is CASSIQGGRAMYEQYF. The CDR3 region has the DNA TGTGCCAGTAGTATCCAAGGGGGCAGGGCGATGTACGAGCAGTACTTC. The whole variable domain, filled in from reference TRBV19 and TRBJ2-7, reads DGGITQSPKYLFRKEGQNVTLSCEQNLNHDAMYWYRQDPGQGLRLIYYSQIVNDFQKGDIAEGYSVSREKKESFPLTVTSAQKNPTAFYLCASSIQGGRAMYEQYFGPGTRLTVT.